These 21 T cell receptor beta chains originate from one sample sequenced in a study of T cells in Graves' hyperthyroidism and ophthalmopathy. Template material for amplifying TCR beta CDR3 regions consisted of RNA transcripts. With the HTBI primer set, the TCR CDR3 went through a first round of RT-PCR. Via MiXCR, TCRdb re-called the multiplex PCR reads, giving one row per CDR3 protein. The repertoire has more than 550,000 distinct CDR3 sequences, about 45% of them found once; the top ten carry less than 8.5%. Sequenced material: peripheral blood or thyroid tissue (not recorded which). These receptors all stem from an adult man with Graves' disease, either hyperthyroidism or ophthalmopathy (not recorded which).

As to this clonotype: This may come from a read error, since a much larger clone is one base off. The V gene is TRBV2, the J gene TRBJ1-1; the D gene is possibly TRBD1 (6 bases). The germline V gene encodes CDR1 SNHLY and CDR2 FYNNEI. The CDR3 spans 13 residues. CDR3 residues: CTGTGTMNTEAFF. The CDR3 DNA reads TGTACCGGGACCGGGACAATGAACACTGAAGCTTTCTTT.

The sample holds a few counts of this clonotype. The chain couples TRBV29-1 to TRBJ1-1, with a tentative D call TRBD1 (5 bases). Germline assignment: CDR1 SQVTM and CDR2 ANQGSEA. Trimming shortened V by 3 bases and J by 3 bases, and 8 bases separated the two germline ends. There are 12 residues in the CDR3. The CDR3 DNA follows: TGCAGCGTTGATAGAGGGGACACTGAAGCTTTCTTT. It yields the protein CSVDRGDTEAFF.

The chain recombines TRBV12-3 or TRBV12-4 with TRBJ1-6; 10 nucleotides match TRBD1. After removal of 5 bases from V and 11 bases from J, the junction contained 6 bases not matched to a gene. The CDR3 length is 14 residues. The CDR3 spells CASSRQGAPPPLHF. CDR3 coding DNA: TGTGCCAGCAGTCGACAGGGGGCGCCTCCACCCCTCCACTTT.

The chain joins TRBV7-2 to TRBJ1-2; tentative D call: TRBD1 (6 bases). The CDR3 is made up of 15 amino acids. The ends were cut back, 0 bases at V and 4 bases at J, with 12 bases in the middle. Germline V lookup: CDR1 SGHTA, CDR2 FQGNSA. CDR3 amino acids: CASSLAQGTPYGYTF. The CDR3 DNA reads as TGTGCCAGCAGCTTAGCACAGGGAACTCCCTATGGCTACACCTTC.

This clonotype came up many times. The CDR3 DNA is TGTGCCAGTAGTATCTGGGGGTCTGGGGCCAACGTCCTGACTTTC. Protein sequence: CASSIWGSGANVLTF. The chain couples TRBV19 to TRBJ2-6; D may correspond to TRBD1 or TRBD2 (5 bases each). The CDR3 has 15 residues. Germline loops: CDR1 LNHDA, CDR2 SQIVND (reference sequence). Trimming took off 3 bases at V and 1 base at J, with 7 bases between the two ends.

Worth noting for this clonotype: One end of the junction does not line up with germline, which may come from a read error. The genes are TRBV20-1 and TRBJ1-2; D is unresolved. CDR1 and CDR2 (germline): DFQATT, SNEGSKA (reference sequence). There are 12 residues in the CDR3. This CDR3 is CSANVLGYGCTF. For the CDR3, the DNA is TGCAGTGCTAACGTTCTAGGTTATGGCTGCACCTTC.

The CDR3 here is CSASGLALEETQYF. CDR3 DNA sequence: TGCAGTGCATCGGGACTAGCGTTGGAAGAGACCCAGTACTTC. The V gene is TRBV20-1, the J gene TRBJ2-5; 10 bases line up with TRBD2. Germline assignment: CDR1 DFQATT and CDR2 SNEGSKA (reference sequence). This CDR3 region has 14 residues. Trimming at V came to 6 bases and at J to 3 bases, leaving 7 bases not matched to a gene.

The chain links TRBV7-3 to TRBJ1-6; D perhaps matches TRBD1 (5 bases). Trimming removed 5 bases at V and 8 bases at J, with 16 bases between. The germline V gene encodes CDR1 SGHTA and CDR2 FQGTGA. The CDR3 covers 15 residues. The CDR3 nucleotides are TGTGCCAGCAGCCCGGGCGGGACCCCTGATTCACCCCTCCACTTT. Translated: CASSPGGTPDSPLHF. Based on the CDR3 plus reference TRBV7-3 and TRBJ1-6, the full variable domain is GAGVSQTPSNKVTEKGKYVELRCDPISGHTALYWYRQSLGQGPEFLIYFQGTGAADDSGLPNDRFFAVRPEGSVSTLKIQRTERGDSAVYLCASSPGGTPDSPLHFGNGTRLTVT.

In this sample, this clonotype turned up a few times. The V call is TRBV11-2, the J call TRBJ2-5, with 16 bases lining up with TRBD2. Germline V gene lookup returns CDR1 SGHAT and CDR2 FQNNGV. The CDR3 consists of 17 residues. V was pared by 5 bases and J by 5 bases, with 8 bases of the junction left unmatched. This chain's CDR3 is CASSRGTSGRASETQYF. As DNA, the CDR3 is TGTGCCAGCAGCCGGGGGACTAGCGGGAGGGCCAGTGAGACCCAGTACTTC. The variable domain in full, with the rest retrieved from reference TRBV11-2 and TRBJ2-5, is EAGVAQSPRYKIIEKRQSVAFWCNPISGHATLYWYQQILGQGPKLLIQFQNNGVVDDSQLPKDRFSAERLKGVDSTLKIQPAKLEDSAVYLCASSRGTSGRASETQYFGPGTRLLVL.

This chain links TRBV2 with TRBJ1-5; unclear D gene. CDR1 SNHLY and CDR2 FYNNEI come from the germline V gene. The germline V and J ends were trimmed by 8 bases and 2 bases, with 16 bases remaining between them. There are 15 residues in the CDR3. CDR3 sequence: CASVPGGRGNQPQHF. The CDR3 DNA reads as TGTGCCAGCGTCCCGGGCGGGCGGGGCAATCAGCCCCAGCATTTT.

The chain uses TRBV25-1 and TRBJ2-5; TRBD1 agrees at 9 bases. Germline V gives CDR1 MGHDK, CDR2 SYGVNS. The CDR3 covers 15 residues. The V segment lost 6 bases and the J segment 5 bases; nucleotides outside the gene matches: 10. The CDR3 loop is CASSLDRGLGETQYF. CDR3 sequence (DNA): TGTGCCAGCAGCTTGGACAGGGGTCTTGGGGAGACCCAGTACTTC.

This clonotype has at least ten counts. The chain employs TRBV7-9 and TRBJ1-6; 7 bases are a match to TRBD1. Germline-derived CDR1 and CDR2 are SEHNR and FQNEAQ (reference sequence). The V segment lost 0 bases and the J segment 9 bases; nucleotides outside the gene matches: 5. The CDR3 contains 15 residues. Here the CDR3 reads CASSLAQGLGSPLHF. The CDR3 nucleotides read TGTGCCAGCAGCTTAGCACAGGGGCTGGGTTCACCCCTCCACTTT.

There are a few counts of this clonotype. The chain recombines TRBV20-1 with TRBJ1-1; no definite D call. This CDR3 is built from 14 residues. CDR1 and CDR2 from the germline V gene are DFQATT and SNEGSKA (reference sequence). The V gene lost 3 bases and the J gene lost 1 base, with 12 bases spanning the gap. CDR3 protein: CSASGPDWNTEAFF. The CDR3 DNA reads TGCAGTGCTAGTGGGCCGGACTGGAACACTGAAGCTTTCTTT.

The V and J genes are TRBV7-2 and TRBJ1-2; TRBD1 agrees at 7 bases. Losses at the gene ends were 5 bases for V and 5 bases for J; bases not matched to a gene: 5. Germline assignment: CDR1 SGHTA and CDR2 FQGNSA. The length of the CDR3 is 13 residues. The CDR3 region is CASSPGQRYGYTF. The DNA for the CDR3 is TGTGCCAGCAGCCCGGGACAGCGGTATGGCTACACCTTC.

The gene calls are TRBV7-6 and TRBJ2-5, with D perhaps given as TRBD1 or TRBD2 (5 bases each). V lost 0 bases to trimming and J lost 5 bases, with 22 bases between them. Germline CDR1 and CDR2: SGHVS and FNYEAQ. CDR3 length: 18 amino acids. CDR3: CASSLATDGLNTGETQYF. Written as DNA, the CDR3 is TGTGCCAGCAGCTTAGCGACAGACGGACTTAACACCGGGGAGACCCAGTACTTC.

In its sample, this clonotype was seen many times. The chain joins TRBV6-6 to TRBJ2-5; D is ambiguous. CDR3 length equals 12 residues. The V and J ends lost 4 bases and 2 bases respectively, with 5 bases between them. Looked up from germline, CDR1 is MNHNY and CDR2 is SVGAGI (reference sequence). CDR3 amino acids: CASSSPQETQYF. The CDR3 DNA reads TGTGCCAGCAGTTCTCCTCAAGAGACCCAGTACTTC.

This clonotype showed up many times. This chain joins TRBV29-1 and TRBJ1-1; D not resolved. The CDR3 spans 12 residues. The germline V gene encodes CDR1 SQVTM and CDR2 ANQGSEA. V shed 3 bases and J shed 1 base, with 6 bases lying between them. CDR3 loop: CSVDPANTEAFF. The CDR3 DNA reads as TGCAGCGTTGATCCCGCGAACACTGAAGCTTTCTTT.

The chain carries TRBV7-2 and TRBJ1-2; possible D gene TRBD1, 6 bases. The V end was cut by 2 bases, the J end by 4 bases, with 11 bases between. The CDR3 runs to 14 residues. Germline V gene lookup returns CDR1 SGHTA and CDR2 FQGNSA. The CDR3 loop reads CASSLIQGPYGYTF. CDR3 DNA: TGTGCCAGCAGCTTAATACAGGGCCCCTATGGCTACACCTTC.

The rearrangement links TRBV25-1 to TRBJ1-2; TRBD1 agrees at 7 bases. The V gene's germline CDR1 is MGHDK and CDR2 SYGVNS. The CDR3 runs to 16 residues. The J segment lost 0 bases and the V segment lost 3 bases, leaving 7 bases of the junction unmatched. The CDR3, as DNA: TGTGCCAGCAGTGACCCCAGACAGGGCCCTAACTATGGCTACACCTTC. This gives the protein CASSDPRQGPNYGYTF.

The chain recombines TRBV20-1 with TRBJ1-6, with 11 bases matching TRBD1. After removal of 0 bases from V and 2 bases from J, the junction contained 9 bases not matched to a gene. This CDR3 spans 19 amino acids. CDR1 and CDR2 from the germline V gene are DFQATT and SNEGSKA (reference sequence). The CDR3 loop is CSARDWTGGGITYNSPLHF. In DNA, the CDR3 is TGCAGTGCTAGAGATTGGACAGGGGGCGGTATCACCTATAATTCACCCCTCCACTTT.

This clonotype has ten or more counts. V usage is TRBV2 and J usage is TRBJ1-2; tentative D call: TRBD1 (5 bases). Between the trimmed V and J ends, which lost 2 bases and 3 bases, there was a span of 13 bases. The germline CDR1 and CDR2 sequences are SNHLY and FYNNEI. The CDR3 totals 15 residues. This chain's CDR3 is CASSEFRARDYGYTF. The CDR3 bases are TGTGCCAGCAGTGAATTCAGGGCCCGAGACTATGGCTACACCTTC.